This section outlines one TCR beta chain sequence together with its context. What it binds is unknown. This entry comes from a study of cytomegalovirus exposure and HLA in healthy donors. The CDR3 has 12 amino acids. The germline V and J ends were trimmed by 5 bases and 4 bases, with 8 bases remaining between them. The germline gives CDR1 LNHDA, CDR2 SQIVND (reference sequence). The method was immunoSEQ multiplex PCR; TCRdb's version includes in-frame clones alone and lacks a portion of them. The sample records fewer than 200,000 clones, 85% being singletons. Study-wide findings and caveats: In a later analysis, first-cohort TCR clusters were found to tend to co-occur in the approximately 110 validation repertoires.

This sequence was found in a man aged 18-30 years in good health and CMV-seropositive. The genes are TRBV19 and TRBJ2-5; D gene uncertain. The material sequenced was PBMCs. The CDR3 DNA reads TGTGCCAGTAGTCCGCCGGGAGAGACCCAGTACTTC. Translation: CASSPPGETQYF.